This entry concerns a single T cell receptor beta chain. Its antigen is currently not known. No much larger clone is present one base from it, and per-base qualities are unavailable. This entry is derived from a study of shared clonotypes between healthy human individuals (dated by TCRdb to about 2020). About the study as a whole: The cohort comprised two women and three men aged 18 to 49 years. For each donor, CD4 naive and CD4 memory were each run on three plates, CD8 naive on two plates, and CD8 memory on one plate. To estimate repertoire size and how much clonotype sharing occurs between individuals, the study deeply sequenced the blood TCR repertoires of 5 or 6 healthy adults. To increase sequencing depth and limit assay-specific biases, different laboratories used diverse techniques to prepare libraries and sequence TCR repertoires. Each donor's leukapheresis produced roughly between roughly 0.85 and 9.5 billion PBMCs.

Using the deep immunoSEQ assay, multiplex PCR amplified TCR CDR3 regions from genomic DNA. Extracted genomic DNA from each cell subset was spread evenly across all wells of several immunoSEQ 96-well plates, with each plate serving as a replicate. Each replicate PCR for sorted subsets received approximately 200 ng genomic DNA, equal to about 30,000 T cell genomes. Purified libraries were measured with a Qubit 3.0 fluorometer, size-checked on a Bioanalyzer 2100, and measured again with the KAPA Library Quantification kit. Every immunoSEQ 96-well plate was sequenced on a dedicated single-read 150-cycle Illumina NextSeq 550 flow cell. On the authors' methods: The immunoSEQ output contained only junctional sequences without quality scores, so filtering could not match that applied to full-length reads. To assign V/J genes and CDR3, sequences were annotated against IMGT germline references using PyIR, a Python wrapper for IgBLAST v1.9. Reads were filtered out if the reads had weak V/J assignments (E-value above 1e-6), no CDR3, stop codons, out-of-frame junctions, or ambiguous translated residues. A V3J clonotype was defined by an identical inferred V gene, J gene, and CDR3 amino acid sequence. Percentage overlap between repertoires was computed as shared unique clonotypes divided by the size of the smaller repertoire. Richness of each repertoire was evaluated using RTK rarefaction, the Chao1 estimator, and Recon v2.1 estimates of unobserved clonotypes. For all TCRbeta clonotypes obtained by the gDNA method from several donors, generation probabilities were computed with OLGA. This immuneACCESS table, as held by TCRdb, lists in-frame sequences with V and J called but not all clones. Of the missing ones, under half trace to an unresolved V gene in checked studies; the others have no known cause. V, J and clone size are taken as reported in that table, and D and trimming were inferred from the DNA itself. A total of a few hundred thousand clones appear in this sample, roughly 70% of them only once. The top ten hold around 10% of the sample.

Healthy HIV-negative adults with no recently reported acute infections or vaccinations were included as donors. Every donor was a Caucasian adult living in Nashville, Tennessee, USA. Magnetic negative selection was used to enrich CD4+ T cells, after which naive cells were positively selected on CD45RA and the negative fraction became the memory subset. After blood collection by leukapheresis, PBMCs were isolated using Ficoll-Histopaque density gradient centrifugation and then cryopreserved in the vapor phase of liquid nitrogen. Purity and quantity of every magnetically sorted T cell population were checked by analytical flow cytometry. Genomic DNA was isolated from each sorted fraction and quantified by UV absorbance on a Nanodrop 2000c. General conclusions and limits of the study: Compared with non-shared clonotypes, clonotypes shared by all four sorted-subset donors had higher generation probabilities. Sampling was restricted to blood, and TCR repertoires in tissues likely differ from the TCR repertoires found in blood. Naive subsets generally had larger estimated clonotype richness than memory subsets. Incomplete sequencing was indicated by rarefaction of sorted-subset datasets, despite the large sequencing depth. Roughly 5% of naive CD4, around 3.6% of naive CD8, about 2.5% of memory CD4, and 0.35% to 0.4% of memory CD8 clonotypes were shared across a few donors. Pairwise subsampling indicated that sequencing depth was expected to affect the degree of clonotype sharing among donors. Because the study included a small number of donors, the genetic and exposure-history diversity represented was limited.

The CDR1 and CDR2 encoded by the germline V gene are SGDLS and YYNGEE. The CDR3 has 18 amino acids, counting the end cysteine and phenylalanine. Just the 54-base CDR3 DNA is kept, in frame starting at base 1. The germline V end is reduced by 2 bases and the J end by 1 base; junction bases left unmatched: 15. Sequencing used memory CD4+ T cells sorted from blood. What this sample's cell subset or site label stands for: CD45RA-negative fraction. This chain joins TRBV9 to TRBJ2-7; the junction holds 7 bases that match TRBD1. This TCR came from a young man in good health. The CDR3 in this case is CASSVPILDRVNSYEQYF. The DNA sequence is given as TGTGCCAGCAGCGTGCCAATTTTAGACAGGGTCAATTCCTACGAGCAGTACTTC.